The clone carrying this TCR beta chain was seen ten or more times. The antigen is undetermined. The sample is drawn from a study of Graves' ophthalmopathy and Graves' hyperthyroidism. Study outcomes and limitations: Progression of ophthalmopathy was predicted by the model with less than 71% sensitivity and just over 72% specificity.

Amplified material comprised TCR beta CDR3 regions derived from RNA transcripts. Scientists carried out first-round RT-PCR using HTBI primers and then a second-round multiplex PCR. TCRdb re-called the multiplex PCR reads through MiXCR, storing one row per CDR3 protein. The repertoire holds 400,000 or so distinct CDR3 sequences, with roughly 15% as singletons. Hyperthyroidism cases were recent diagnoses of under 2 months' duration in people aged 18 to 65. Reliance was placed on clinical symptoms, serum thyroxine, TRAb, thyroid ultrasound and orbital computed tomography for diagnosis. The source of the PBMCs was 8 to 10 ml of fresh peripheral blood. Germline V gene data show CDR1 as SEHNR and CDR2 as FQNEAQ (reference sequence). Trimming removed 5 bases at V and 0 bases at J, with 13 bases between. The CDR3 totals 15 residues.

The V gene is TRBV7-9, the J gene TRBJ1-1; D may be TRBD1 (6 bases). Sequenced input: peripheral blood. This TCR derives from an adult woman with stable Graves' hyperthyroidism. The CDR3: CASSERGQMNTEAFF. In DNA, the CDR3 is TGTGCCAGCAGCGAACGAGGACAGATGAACACTGAAGCTTTCTTT. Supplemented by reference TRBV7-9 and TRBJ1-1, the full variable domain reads DTGVSQNPRHKITKRGQNVTFRCDPISEHNRLYWYRQTLGQGPEFLTYFQNEAQLEKSRLLSDRFSAERPKGSFSTLEIQRTEQGDSAMYLCASSERGQMNTEAFFGQGTRLTVV.